This entry features one T cell receptor (beta chain) sequence. This clonotype appeared a few times. Its antigen is currently not known. Base qualities are not recorded, but no much larger clone differs from it by a single base. This entry comes from a study of type 1 regulatory T cells (dated by TCRdb to about 2021). As for the study more broadly: An in vitro protocol by which a Tr1-enriched, alloantigen-specific CD4 T cell product named T-allo10 was generated was characterized in the study. T-allo10 was being tested clinically in patients with hematological malignancies who were undergoing allogeneic hematopoietic stem cell transplantation.

The germline V gene sets CDR1 to SNHLY and CDR2 to FYNNEI. Trimming at the junction amounts to 0 bases on V and 7 bases on J, and the germline ends lie 16 bases apart. Spanning cysteine to phenylalanine, the CDR3 consists of 17 amino acids. Only the CDR3 region is kept as DNA, spanning 51 bases read in frame from base 1. The reads were generated on an Illumina MiSeq. Using fastp trimming at Q25 and MiXCR clonotype assembly, TCRdb reanalyzed the public sequencing data and kept in-frame beta chains. For every CDR3 protein sequence, its rows merge into one entry that carries the most common genes and DNA. The sample contains roughly 21,000 distinct CDR3 sequences, around 43% of them found a single time. 4% to 6% of the sample goes to the ten largest clones.

Sample: cultured T cells, either the whole culture or a sorted T cell fraction (not recorded which). The receptor chain draws on TRBV2 and TRBJ1-6; there is no confident call for the D gene. The receptor was derived from a human donor in good health. The sequence in DNA is TGTGCCAGCAGTGAAGCCCAAGGGCGAAGTAAGAATTCACCCCTCCACTTT. Its translation reads: CASSEAQGRSKNSPLHF.